The entry below gives a single T cell receptor (beta chain) sequence along with its context. Its antigen is not known. Vbeta (60) and Jbeta (13) primers were used in the PCR. Assay used: immunoSEQ multiplex PCR; TCRdb lists only in-frame clones, some missing. The table shows 50,000 to 70,000 clones, with approximately 60% occurring only once. Though probably carrying unrecorded immune exposures, donors were nominally healthy at sampling. The source of the sample is a study of cytomegalovirus exposure and HLA in healthy donors. The CDR3 is 17 amino acids. Losses at the gene ends were 4 bases for V and 2 bases for J; bases not matched to a gene: 9. Germline V lookup: CDR1 SGHRS, CDR2 YFSETQ. Whole-study findings and limits: Among the CMV-associated chains, a few were confirmed in vitro as specific for CMV antigens. A prior analysis recorded that most TCR beta V segments were productive about 87% or about 30% of the time. Reports credit the classifier with highly specific, highly sensitive diagnosis of cytomegalovirus status.

This chain joins TRBV5-1 and TRBJ2-3; 11 bases line up with TRBD1. The material sequenced was PBMCs. The TCR originated in a man aged 25 to 40 in good health and CMV-seronegative. The CDR3 here is CASSTGQGALSTDTQYF. CDR3 in DNA: TGCGCCAGCAGCACCGGACAGGGGGCTCTATCCACAGATACGCAGTATTTT.